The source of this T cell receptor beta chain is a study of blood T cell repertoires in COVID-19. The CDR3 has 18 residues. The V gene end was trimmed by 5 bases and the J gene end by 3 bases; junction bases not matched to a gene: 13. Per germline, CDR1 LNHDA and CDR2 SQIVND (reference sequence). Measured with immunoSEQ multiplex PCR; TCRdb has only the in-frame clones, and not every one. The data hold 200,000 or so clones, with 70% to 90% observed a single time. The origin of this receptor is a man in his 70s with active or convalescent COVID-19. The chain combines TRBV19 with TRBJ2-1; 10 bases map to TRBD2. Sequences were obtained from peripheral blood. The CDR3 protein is CASSPPFLAGEHYNEQFF. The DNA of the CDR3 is TGTGCCAGTAGTCCCCCTTTCCTAGCGGGAGAACACTACAATGAGCAGTTCTTC.